This T cell receptor beta chain was retrieved from a study of T cell responses to AZD1222 COVID-19 vaccine. General observations from the study: Sampling captured repertoires only after the peak T cell response. Among spike-specific TCRs, nearly half reportedly target unmutated variant regions.

In the case of this clone: Its antigen is currently unknown.

Trimming cost V 4 bases and J 5 bases; bases outside gene matches: 6. Looked up from germline, CDR1 is SGHNT and CDR2 is YYREEE (reference sequence). The CDR3 extends over 15 amino acids. Assay: immunoSEQ multiplex PCR; the TCRdb copy retains only in-frame clones and omits some. The top ten hold approximately 1.5% of the sample, which has under 200,000 clones, just over 90% seen once. The V and J genes are TRBV5-4 and TRBJ1-4; 9 bases align to TRBD1. This TCR was recovered from an adult in good health. The sample in question was peripheral blood, obtained on day 0 of AZD1222 vaccination. The CDR3 DNA reads TGTGCCAGCAGCCGGCTGGGACAGGGAAATGAAAAACTGTTTTTT. This sequence encodes CASSRLGQGNEKLFF.